The 10 T cell receptor beta chains in this list originate from one sample, sequenced in a study of T cell responses to AZD1222 COVID-19 vaccine. TCRdb's table, derived via immunoSEQ multiplex PCR, lists solely in-frame clones and lacks some. This sample has about 95,000 clones, with roughly 91% found just once. The source material was peripheral blood, sampled on day 0 of AZD1222 vaccination. Receptors originate from an adult in good health.

The rearrangement uses TRBV9 and TRBJ1-3; D is unresolved. The germline V and J ends were trimmed by 4 bases and 4 bases, with 9 bases remaining between them. The CDR3 runs to 13 residues. CDR1 is SGDLS, CDR2 YYNGEE, per germline. The CDR3 loop reads CASSLSLGNTIYF. Here the CDR3 DNA reads TGTGCCAGCAGCCTCTCACTGGGAAACACCATATATTTT.

V and J are TRBV15 and TRBJ2-3, with D hard to call. This CDR3 spans 14 amino acids. Germline CDR1 LNHNV, CDR2 YYDKDF (reference sequence). Trimming took off 3 bases at V and 0 bases at J, with 7 bases between the two ends. The CDR3 DNA follows: TGTGCCACCAGCAGGATTCCTAGCACAGATACGCAGTATTTT. Amino acids: CATSRIPSTDTQYF.

This clone appeared a single time. The V call is TRBV18, the J call TRBJ2-5, with D uncertain. Germline CDR1 KGHSH, CDR2 LQKENI. Trimming took 1 base from V and 2 from J, leaving 14 bases between them. The CDR3 is 16 residues long. CDR3 bases: TGTGCCAGCTCACCACGTGCCGCGGATAGACAAGAGACCCAGTACTTC. Its protein product is CASSPRAADRQETQYF.

This chain uses TRBV19 with TRBJ2-7; 7 bases line up with TRBD1. In germline, CDR1 is LNHDA, CDR2 SQIVND (reference sequence). The CDR3 has 16 amino acids. With V trimmed by 2 bases and J by 6 bases, 13 bases remained unmatched. The CDR3 loop reads CASSISPTGAVSEQYF. Written as DNA, the CDR3 is TGTGCCAGTAGTATATCCCCAACAGGGGCGGTCTCCGAGCAGTACTTC.

The V call is TRBV30, the J call TRBJ1-3; no clear D gene. V lost 0 bases, J lost 2 bases, and 11 bases lay in between. Germline CDR1 is GTSNPN and CDR2 is SVGIG (reference sequence). The CDR3 totals 15 residues. Here the CDR3 DNA reads TGTGCCTGGAGTGTTCCGCCAACAACTGGAAACACCATATATTTT. This codes for CAWSVPPTTGNTIYF.

The chain recombines TRBV27 with TRBJ1-5; D gene unclear. CDR1 and CDR2 (germline): MNHEY, SMNVEV (reference sequence). V was clipped by 5 bases and J by 0 bases, with 8 bases between them. The CDR3 runs 14 residues. The CDR3 loop is CASSLPYSNQPQHF. The CDR3 DNA reads TGTGCCAGCAGTCTGCCCTATAGCAATCAGCCCCAGCATTTT.

This clone was picked up one time. This chain links TRBV6-4 with TRBJ1-6; 7 bases are a match to TRBD1. There are 16 residues in the CDR3. J lost 4 bases, V lost 6 bases, and 9 bases had no gene match. CDR1 is MRHNA, CDR2 SNTAGT, per germline. CDR3 region: CASRRQGDSYNSPLHF. CDR3 nucleotides: TGTGCCAGCAGACGCCAGGGGGATTCTTATAATTCACCCCTCCACTTT.

The chain employs TRBV2 and TRBJ2-5; 9 positions match TRBD2. CDR3 length: 17 amino acids. V lost 3 bases and J lost 0; bases outside the gene matches: 8. CDR1 and CDR2 (germline): SNHLY, FYNNEI. CDR3 DNA sequence: TGTGCCAGCAGTGAGCGGGAGGGGGGCGTGTACCAAGAGACCCAGTACTTC. Encoded protein: CASSEREGGVYQETQYF.

The rearrangement links TRBV5-6 to TRBJ2-2; D may be TRBD2 (5 bases). V lost 0 bases and J 6 bases, leaving 6 bases between the germline ends. This CDR3 is 13 amino acids long. Germline CDR1 and CDR2: SGHDT and YYEEEE. CDR3 loop: CASSLGGSGELFF. The CDR3 DNA follows: TGTGCCAGCAGCTTGGGAGGGTCCGGGGAGCTGTTTTTT.

This rearrangement joins TRBV4-3 to TRBJ2-3; perhaps TRBD2 as D (5 bases). Trimming cost V 6 bases and J 5 bases, with 9 bases left between them. Germline V CDR1 and CDR2: LGHNA, YSLEER. The CDR3 has 12 residues. The CDR3 DNA is TGCGCCAGCAGTCTTCGGGGAGATACGCAGTATTTT. It is translated as CASSLRGDTQYF.